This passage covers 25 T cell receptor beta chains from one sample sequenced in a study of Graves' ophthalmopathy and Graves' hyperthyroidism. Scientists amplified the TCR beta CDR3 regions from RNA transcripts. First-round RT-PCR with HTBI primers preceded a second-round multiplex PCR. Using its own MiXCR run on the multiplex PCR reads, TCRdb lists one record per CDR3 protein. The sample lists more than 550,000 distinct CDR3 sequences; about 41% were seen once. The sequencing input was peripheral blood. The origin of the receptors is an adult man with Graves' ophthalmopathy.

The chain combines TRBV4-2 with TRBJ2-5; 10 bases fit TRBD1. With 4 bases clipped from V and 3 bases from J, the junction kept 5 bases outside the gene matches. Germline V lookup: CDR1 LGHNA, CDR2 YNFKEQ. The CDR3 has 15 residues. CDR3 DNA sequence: TGTGCCAGCAGCCCCCGGGGGACAGGGGAAGAGACCCAGTACTTC. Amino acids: CASSPRGTGEETQYF.

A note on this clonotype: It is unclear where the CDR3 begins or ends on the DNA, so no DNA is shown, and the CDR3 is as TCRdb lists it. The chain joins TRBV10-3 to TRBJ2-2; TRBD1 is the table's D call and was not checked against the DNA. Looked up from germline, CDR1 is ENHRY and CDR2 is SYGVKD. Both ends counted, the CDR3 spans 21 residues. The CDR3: CAISERPGANVLTFGAGELFF.

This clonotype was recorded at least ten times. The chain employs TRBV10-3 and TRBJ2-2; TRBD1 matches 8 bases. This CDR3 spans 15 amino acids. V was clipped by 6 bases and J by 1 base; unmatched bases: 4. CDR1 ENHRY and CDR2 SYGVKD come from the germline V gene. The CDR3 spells CAIRGGTGNTGELFF. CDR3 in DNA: TGTGCCATCAGAGGAGGGACAGGGAACACCGGGGAGCTGTTTTTT.

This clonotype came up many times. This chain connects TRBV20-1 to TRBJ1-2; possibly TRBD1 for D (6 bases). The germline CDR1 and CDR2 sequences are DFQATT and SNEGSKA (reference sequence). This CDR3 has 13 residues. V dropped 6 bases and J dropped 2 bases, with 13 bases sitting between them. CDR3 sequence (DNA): TGCAGTGCGTGGACAGACCCAAACTATGGCTACACCTTC. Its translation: CSAWTDPNYGYTF.

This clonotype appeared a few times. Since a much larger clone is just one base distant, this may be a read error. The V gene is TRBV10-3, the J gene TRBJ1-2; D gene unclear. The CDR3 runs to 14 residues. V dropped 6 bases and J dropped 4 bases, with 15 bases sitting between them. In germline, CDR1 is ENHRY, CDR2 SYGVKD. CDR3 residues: CAISPIGGFYGYTF. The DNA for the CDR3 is TGTGCCATCAGCCCCATCGGCGGATTCTATGGCTACACCTTC.

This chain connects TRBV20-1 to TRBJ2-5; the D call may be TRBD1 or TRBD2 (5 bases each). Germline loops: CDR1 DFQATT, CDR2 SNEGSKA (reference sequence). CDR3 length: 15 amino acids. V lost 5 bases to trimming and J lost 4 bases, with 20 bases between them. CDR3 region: CSAQNHPGDVETQYF. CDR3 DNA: TGCAGTGCTCAAAACCACCCCGGGGACGTAGAGACCCAGTACTTC.

The CDR3, as DNA: TGTGCCAGCAGCCGCGTCGAGGAGGAGCAGTACTTC. Protein: CASSRVEEEQYF. The rearrangement joins TRBV11-2 to TRBJ2-7, with D uncertain. Germline V gene lookup returns CDR1 SGHAT and CDR2 FQNNGV. V shed 5 bases and J shed 7 bases, with 12 bases lying between them. This CDR3 has 12 residues.

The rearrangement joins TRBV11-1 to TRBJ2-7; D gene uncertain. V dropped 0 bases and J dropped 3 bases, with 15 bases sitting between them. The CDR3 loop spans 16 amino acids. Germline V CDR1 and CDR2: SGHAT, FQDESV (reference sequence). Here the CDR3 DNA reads TGTGCCAGCAGCTTAGCTAGACCGTTGGCCCACTACGAGCAGTACTTC. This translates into CASSLARPLAHYEQYF.

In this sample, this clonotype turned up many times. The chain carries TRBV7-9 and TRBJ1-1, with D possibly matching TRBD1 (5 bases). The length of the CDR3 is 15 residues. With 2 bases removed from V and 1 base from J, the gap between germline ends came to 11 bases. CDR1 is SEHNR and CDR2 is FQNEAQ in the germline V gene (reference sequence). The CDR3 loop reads CASSLPLGGNTEAFF. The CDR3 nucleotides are TGTGCCAGCAGCTTACCGCTGGGGGGGAACACTGAAGCTTTCTTT.

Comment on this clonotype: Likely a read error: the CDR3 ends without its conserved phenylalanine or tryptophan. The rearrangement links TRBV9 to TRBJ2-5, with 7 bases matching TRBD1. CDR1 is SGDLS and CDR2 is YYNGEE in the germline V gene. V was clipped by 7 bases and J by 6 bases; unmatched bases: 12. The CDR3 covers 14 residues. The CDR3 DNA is TGTGCCAGCTCGCCACCGACAGGGAAACAGACCCAGTACCTC. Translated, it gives CASSPPTGKQTQYL.

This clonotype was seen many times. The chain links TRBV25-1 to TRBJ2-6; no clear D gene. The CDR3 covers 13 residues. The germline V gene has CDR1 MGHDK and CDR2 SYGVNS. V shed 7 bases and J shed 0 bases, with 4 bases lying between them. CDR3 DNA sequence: TGTGCCAGCATGGCCTCTGGGGCCAACGTCCTGACTTTC. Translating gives CASMASGANVLTF.

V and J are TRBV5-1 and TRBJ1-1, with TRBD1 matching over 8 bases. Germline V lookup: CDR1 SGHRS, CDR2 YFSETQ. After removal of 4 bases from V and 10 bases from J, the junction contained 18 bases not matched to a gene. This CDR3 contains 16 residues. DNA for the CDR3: TGCGCCAGCAGCCCCGGGACAGGTGAAGGACGGCTTAGAGCTTTCTTT. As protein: CASSPGTGEGRLRAFF.

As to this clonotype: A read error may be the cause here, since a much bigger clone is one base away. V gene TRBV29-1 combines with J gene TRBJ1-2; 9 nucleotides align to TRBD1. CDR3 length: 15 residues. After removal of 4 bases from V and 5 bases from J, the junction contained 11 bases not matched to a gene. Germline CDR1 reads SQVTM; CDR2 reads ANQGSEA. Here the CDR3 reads CSVGGQGIGIYGYTF. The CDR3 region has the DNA TGCAGCGTTGGGGGACAGGGTATAGGAATTTATGGCTACACCTTC.

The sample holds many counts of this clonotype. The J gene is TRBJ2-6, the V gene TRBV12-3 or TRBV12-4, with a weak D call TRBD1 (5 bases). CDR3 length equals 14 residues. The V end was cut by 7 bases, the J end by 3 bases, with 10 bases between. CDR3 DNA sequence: TGTGCCAGCACCGCAGGGCTTGGGGCCAACGTCCTGACTTTC. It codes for CASTAGLGANVLTF.

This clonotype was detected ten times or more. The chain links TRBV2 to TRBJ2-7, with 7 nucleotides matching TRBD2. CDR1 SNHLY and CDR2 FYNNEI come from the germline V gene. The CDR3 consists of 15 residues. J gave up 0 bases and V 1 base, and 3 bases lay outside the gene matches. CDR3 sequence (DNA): TGTGCCAGCAGTGAAGGGCTAGCGGACTCCTACGAGCAGTACTTC. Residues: CASSEGLADSYEQYF.

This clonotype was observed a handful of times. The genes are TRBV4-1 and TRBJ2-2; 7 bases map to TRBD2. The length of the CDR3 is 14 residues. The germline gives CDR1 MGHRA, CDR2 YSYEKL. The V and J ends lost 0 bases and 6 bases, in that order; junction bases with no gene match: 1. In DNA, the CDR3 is TGCGCCAGCAGCCAAGATGGGAGGGCCGGGGAGCTGTTTTTT. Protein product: CASSQDGRAGELFF.

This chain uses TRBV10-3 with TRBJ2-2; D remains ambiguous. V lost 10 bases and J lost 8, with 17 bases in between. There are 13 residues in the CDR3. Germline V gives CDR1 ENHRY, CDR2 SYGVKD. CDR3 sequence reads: CATSAEVTGELFF. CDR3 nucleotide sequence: TGTGCCACGAGTGCAGAGGTAACTGGGGAGCTGTTTTTT.

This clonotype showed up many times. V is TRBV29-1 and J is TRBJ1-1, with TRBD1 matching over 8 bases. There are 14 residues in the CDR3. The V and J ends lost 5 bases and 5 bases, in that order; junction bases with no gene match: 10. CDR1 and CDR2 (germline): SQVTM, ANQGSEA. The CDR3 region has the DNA TGCAGCGTTAGACGACAGGGGCTGGGGACTGAAGCTTTCTTT. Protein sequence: CSVRRQGLGTEAFF.

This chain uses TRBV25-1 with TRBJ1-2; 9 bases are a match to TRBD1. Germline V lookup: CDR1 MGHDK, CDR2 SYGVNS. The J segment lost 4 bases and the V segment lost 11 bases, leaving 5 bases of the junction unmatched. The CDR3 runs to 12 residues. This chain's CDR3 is CAAGTGSYGYTF. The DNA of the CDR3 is TGTGCCGCCGGGACAGGGAGCTATGGCTACACCTTC.

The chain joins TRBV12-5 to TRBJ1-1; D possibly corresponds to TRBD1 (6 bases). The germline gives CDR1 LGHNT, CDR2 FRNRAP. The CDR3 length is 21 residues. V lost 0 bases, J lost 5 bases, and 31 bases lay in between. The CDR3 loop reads CASGLVLLALIDLGTNTEAFF. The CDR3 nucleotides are TGTGCTAGTGGTTTGGTACTCCTCGCTTTGATTGACTTAGGGACAAATACTGAAGCTTTCTTT.

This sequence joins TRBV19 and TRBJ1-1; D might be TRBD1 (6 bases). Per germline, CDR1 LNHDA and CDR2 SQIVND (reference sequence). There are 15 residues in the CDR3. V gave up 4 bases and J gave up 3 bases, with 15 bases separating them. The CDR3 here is CASSRGQGVYTEAFF. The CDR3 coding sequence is TGTGCCAGTAGTAGGGGACAAGGGGTTTACACTGAAGCTTTCTTT.

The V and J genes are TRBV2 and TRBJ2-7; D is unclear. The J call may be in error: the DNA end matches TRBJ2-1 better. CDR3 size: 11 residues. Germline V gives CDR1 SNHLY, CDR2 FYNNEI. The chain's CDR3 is CASSEGNEQFF. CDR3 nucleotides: TGTGCCAGCAGTGAGGGGAATGAGCAGTTCTTC.

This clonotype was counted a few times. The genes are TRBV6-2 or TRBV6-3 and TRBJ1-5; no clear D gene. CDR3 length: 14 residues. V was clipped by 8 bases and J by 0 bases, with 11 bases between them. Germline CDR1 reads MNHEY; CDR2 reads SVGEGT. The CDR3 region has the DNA TGTGCCAGCCAAGCTCAGAATAGCAATCAGCCCCAGCATTTT. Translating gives CASQAQNSNQPQHF.

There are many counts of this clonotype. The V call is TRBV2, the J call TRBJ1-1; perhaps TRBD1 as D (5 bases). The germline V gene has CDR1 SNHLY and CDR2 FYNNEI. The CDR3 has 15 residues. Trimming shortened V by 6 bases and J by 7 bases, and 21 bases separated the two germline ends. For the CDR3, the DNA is TGTGCCAGCAGCAAAGTGGGGGTTGGAGCGCTTGAAGCTTTCTTT. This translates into CASSKVGVGALEAFF.

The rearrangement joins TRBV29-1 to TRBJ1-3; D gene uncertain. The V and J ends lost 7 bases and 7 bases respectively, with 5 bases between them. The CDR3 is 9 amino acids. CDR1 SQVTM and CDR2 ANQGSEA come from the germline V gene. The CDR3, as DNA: TGCAGCGCGTTGAACACCATATATTTT. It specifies CSALNTIYF.